The 11 T cell receptor beta chains below were found in one sample sequenced in a study of cytomegalovirus exposure and HLA in healthy donors. 13 Jbeta primers and 60 Vbeta primers were used for the PCR. Profiling relied on immunoSEQ multiplex PCR, and the TCRdb table lists in-frame clones only, not all of them. The table shows around 200,000 clones, with roughly four fifths occurring only once. What was sequenced was PBMCs. The receptors stem from a man aged 25 to 40 in good health and CMV-seronegative.

The gene calls are TRBV7-9 and TRBJ1-2; TRBD1 aligns across 8 bases. CDR1 is SEHNR and CDR2 is FQNEAQ in the germline V gene (reference sequence). This CDR3 comprises 14 residues. V was clipped by 5 bases and J by 2 bases; unmatched bases: 4. Here the CDR3 DNA reads TGTGCCAGCAGCCCAACAGGGGGGAACTATGGCTACACCTTC. Protein product: CASSPTGGNYGYTF.

The chain carries TRBV6-1 and TRBJ1-5; D possibly corresponds to TRBD1 (6 bases). The CDR3 is 15 residues long. With 7 bases removed from V and 2 bases from J, the gap between germline ends came to 15 bases. The germline V gene has CDR1 MNHNS and CDR2 SASEGT. This CDR3 reads CASIFGGLGNQPQHF. The CDR3 nucleotides are TGTGCCAGCATATTCGGGGGGCTTGGCAATCAGCCCCAGCATTTT.

A single count supports this clone. The chain is built from TRBV11-2 and TRBJ1-5; D perhaps matches TRBD1 (5 bases). This CDR3 has 15 amino acids. Per germline, CDR1 SGHAT and CDR2 FQNNGV. The V gene lost 5 bases and the J gene lost 0 bases, with 11 bases spanning the gap. The CDR3 loop reads CASSRDSNSNQPQHF. CDR3 nucleotides: TGTGCCAGCAGCCGCGACAGCAATAGCAATCAGCCCCAGCATTTT.

The gene calls are TRBV28 and TRBJ2-2; unclear D gene. This CDR3 has 13 amino acids. Germline values: CDR1 MDHEN, CDR2 SYDVKM. V was pared by 1 base and J by 2 bases, with 2 bases between. The CDR3 DNA reads as TGTGCCAGCAGTTTATTAAACACCGGGGAGCTGTTTTTT. Protein: CASSLLNTGELFF.

The V gene is TRBV5-1, the J gene TRBJ2-6; TRBD1 is a possible D gene (6 bases). This CDR3 comprises 18 residues. Per germline, CDR1 SGHRS and CDR2 YFSETQ. The V end lost 4 bases, the J end lost 0 bases, and 17 bases lay between the germline ends. The CDR3 DNA reads as TGCGCCAGCAGCCTGAAGTGGCAGGGGAACTCTGGGGCCAACGTCCTGACTTTC. Protein: CASSLKWQGNSGANVLTF.

V is TRBV14 and J is TRBJ1-4, with 11 bases that match TRBD1. V shed 5 bases, J shed 8 bases, and the junction held 7 bases outside the gene matches. This CDR3 region has 15 residues. Germline CDR1 reads SGHDN; CDR2 reads FVKESK. CDR3 region: CASSAWTGGVEKLFF. CDR3 bases: TGTGCCAGCAGCGCGTGGACAGGGGGCGTAGAAAAACTGTTTTTT.

This clone occurred once. The CDR3 loop is CASSPAFSGELFF. CDR3 DNA: TGTGCCAGCAGTCCAGCGTTCTCCGGGGAGCTGTTTTTT. This chain connects TRBV27 to TRBJ2-2; no clear D. CDR3 length: 13 residues. V was trimmed by 5 bases and J by 6 bases, leaving 10 bases between them. Germline values: CDR1 MNHEY, CDR2 SMNVEV (reference sequence).

This clone was counted between two and nine times. This sample also contains other DNA sequences that code for the same CDR3. V usage is TRBV9 and J usage is TRBJ2-7, with D unresolved. V lost 0 bases, J lost 0 bases, and 7 bases lay in between. The germline V gene has CDR1 SGDLS and CDR2 YYNGEE. The CDR3 totals 14 residues. The CDR3 loop reads CASSVAAGSYEQYF. The CDR3 region has the DNA TGTGCCAGCAGCGTAGCGGCAGGCTCCTACGAGCAGTACTTC.

The chain employs TRBV10-3 and TRBJ1-2; 8 bases fit TRBD1. This CDR3 is 15 amino acids long. CDR1 and CDR2 from the germline V gene are ENHRY and SYGVKD. Trimming took 10 bases from V and 2 from J; bases not matched to a gene: 12. DNA of the CDR3: TGTGCCACGTCGTCGGGGCAGGGGGCCAACTATGGCTACACCTTC. Translated: CATSSGQGANYGYTF.

V and J are TRBV7-9 and TRBJ2-7; the match to TRBD2 covers 7 bases. This CDR3 is built from 15 residues. In germline, CDR1 is SEHNR, CDR2 FQNEAQ (reference sequence). The junction had 6 bases not matched to a gene; V was cut back by 2 bases and J by 2 bases. The CDR3 DNA is TGTGCCAGCAGCTTACCTAGCGGAGGACCCTACGAGCAGTACTTC. Protein: CASSLPSGGPYEQYF.

The J gene is TRBJ1-1, the V gene TRBV25-1, with D perhaps matching TRBD1 (6 bases). CDR1 MGHDK and CDR2 SYGVNS come from the germline V gene. The CDR3 sequence is 13 residues long. V was cut by 7 bases and J by 4 bases, with 13 bases left in between. The DNA for the CDR3 is TGTGCCAGCAAAGGGGGTCGGGGCACTGAAGCTTTCTTT. Its protein product is CASKGGRGTEAFF. Full variable domain (missing parts from reference TRBV25-1 and TRBJ1-1): EADIYQTPRYLVIGTGKKITLECSQTMGHDKMYWYQQDPGMELHLIHYSYGVNSTEKGDLSSESTVSRIRTEHFPLTLESARPSHTSQYLCASKGGRGTEAFFGQGTRLTVV.